A few counts support the clone carrying this T cell receptor beta chain. The antigen is unknown. PCR employed 60 Vbeta and 13 Jbeta primers. Sequenced by immunoSEQ multiplex PCR; TCRdb stores in-frame clones only, minus some. The sample lists about 230,000 clones; about 80% were seen once. These data come from a study of cytomegalovirus exposure and HLA in healthy donors. Germline V gives CDR1 SGHVS, CDR2 FNYEAQ. The CDR3 is 16 amino acids. Trimming took 3 bases from V and 0 from J, leaving 13 bases between them. Findings and limits, study-wide: What a later analysis showed was that several of the most significant clusters appeared linked to common viral pathogens.

Sequencing was done on a sample of PBMCs. The gene calls are TRBV7-6 and TRBJ2-3; D perhaps matches TRBD1 (5 bases). The sequence came from a woman aged 40 to 50 in good health and CMV-seronegative. The CDR3 loop is CASSLYQGASTDTQYF. CDR3 in DNA: TGTGCCAGCAGCTTGTATCAGGGCGCTAGCACAGATACGCAGTATTTT.